Shown below are 9 T cell receptor beta chains from a single sample sequenced in a study of blood T cell repertoires in COVID-19. The repertoire was sequenced with immunoSEQ multiplex PCR; TCRdb's copy has only in-frame clones and lacks some. Of 250,000 to 350,000 clones detected, roughly 87% appear once; the ten largest clones hold roughly 2.1%. The sequenced sample consisted of peripheral blood. Every receptor here comes from a man aged 18-30 years with active or convalescent COVID-19.

This clone has just one count. V usage is TRBV5-8 and J usage is TRBJ1-5, with TRBD1 matching 8 bases. Germline V lookup: CDR1 SGHTS, CDR2 YDEGEE. Trimming cost V 2 bases and J 6 bases; bases outside gene matches: 7. The CDR3 has 15 residues. In DNA form, the CDR3 reads TGTGCCAGCAGCTTATCGGCAGGGGGCGGTCAGCCCCAGCATTTT. As protein: CASSLSAGGGQPQHF.

On this clone: At one boundary the junction diverges from the germline segment, which might be a read error. This chain links TRBV7-2 with TRBJ2-5, with D possibly matching TRBD1 (5 bases). The germline gives CDR1 SGHTA, CDR2 FQGNSA. This CDR3 comprises 13 residues. The CDR3 here is CASSPNVGVGWHF. DNA of the CDR3: TGTGCCAGCAGCCCAAATGTAGGGGTGGGATGGCACTTC.

This rearrangement joins TRBV4-1 to TRBJ2-7; 7 bases fit TRBD2. This CDR3 comprises 15 residues. Germline-derived CDR1 and CDR2 are MGHRA and YSYEKL. Trimming at V came to 1 base and at J to 2 bases, leaving 5 bases not matched to a gene. CDR3 sequence (DNA): TGCGCCAGCAGCCAAGTTCTAGCGGTAACCTACGAGCAGTACTTC. Its translation is CASSQVLAVTYEQYF.

The gene calls are TRBV28 and TRBJ2-7, with D tentatively TRBD1 (5 bases). V was shortened by 7 bases and J by 3 bases, with 22 bases between the two germline ends. Germline values: CDR1 MDHEN, CDR2 SYDVKM. This CDR3 is built from 16 residues. CDR3 protein: CASKSWGRSEIYEQYF. The DNA for the CDR3 is TGTGCCAGCAAATCTTGGGGCAGGAGTGAGATCTACGAGCAGTACTTC.

This clone was observed a few times. The same CDR3 arises from other DNA sequences in this sample as well. The chain couples TRBV18 to TRBJ1-2; 9 positions agree with TRBD1. The CDR3 totals 14 residues. The V segment lost 6 bases and the J segment 4 bases; nucleotides outside the gene matches: 6. Per germline, CDR1 KGHSH and CDR2 LQKENI. The CDR3 region has the DNA TGTGCCAGCTCTCCGGACAGGGGTGGCTATGGCTACACCTTC. This translates into CASSPDRGGYGYTF.

The rearrangement links TRBV12-5 to TRBJ2-2, with a tentative D call TRBD1 (6 bases). Per germline, CDR1 LGHNT and CDR2 FRNRAP. V was shortened by 4 bases and J by 6 bases, with 15 bases between the two germline ends. This CDR3 contains 15 residues. The CDR3 sequence: CASGSLAGASGELFF. DNA for the CDR3: TGTGCTAGTGGTTCTCTAGCAGGGGCGTCCGGGGAGCTGTTTTTT. Filled out from reference TRBV12-5 and TRBJ2-2, the complete variable domain reads DARVTQTPRHKVTEMGQEVTMRCQPILGHNTVFWYRQTMMQGLELLAYFRNRAPLDDSGMPKDRFSAEMPDATLATLKIQPSEPRDSAVYFCASGSLAGASGELFFGEGSRLTVL.

The V and J genes are TRBV2 and TRBJ2-3, with 9 bases aligning to TRBD2. This CDR3 is 15 amino acids long. CDR1 and CDR2 (germline): SNHLY, FYNNEI. The J segment lost 7 bases and the V segment lost 1 base, leaving 6 bases of the junction unmatched. CDR3 sequence: CASSEEGSGSHTQYF. The CDR3, as DNA: TGTGCCAGCAGTGAAGAGGGTAGCGGGAGCCATACGCAGTATTTT.

This clone was recorded once. The chain joins TRBV29-1 to TRBJ2-1, with 7 bases fitting TRBD2. The V gene's germline CDR1 is SQVTM and CDR2 ANQGSEA. The junction had 12 bases not matched to a gene; V was cut back by 4 bases and J by 9 bases. The CDR3 is made up of 14 amino acids. Here the CDR3 DNA reads TGCAGCGTTGCGTCTCGCGGGAGTGTGGCTGAGCAGTTCTTC. Amino acid sequence: CSVASRGSVAEQFF.

In the case of this clone: Distinct nucleotide sequences in the sample also encode this CDR3. This chain joins TRBV5-1 and TRBJ2-7, with TRBD1 identical over 7 bases. This CDR3 contains 14 residues. The trim removed 0 bases at V and 2 bases at J, leaving 2 bases unmatched. CDR1 and CDR2 from the germline V gene are SGHRS and YFSETQ. In DNA form, the CDR3 reads TGCGCCAGCAGCTTGGGGCAGGGGGCCTACGAGCAGTACTTC. Translation: CASSLGQGAYEQYF.